This T cell receptor (beta chain) was found in a study of blood T cell repertoires in COVID-19. About the research overall: Samples came from the United States, Italy and Spain, spanning acute and convalescent COVID-19. T cells, B-cell-depleted T cells, or PBMCs supplied cDNA or gDNA.

Original handling: Reference gene primer amplification gave estimated nucleated cell counts. Clones were sequenced by immunoSEQ multiplex PCR, and TCRdb holds only the in-frame ones, with some missing. V and J calls and clone size are those listed in that table; D and trimming were worked out from the DNA. The data show roughly 250,000 clones, approximately 89% seen once. Assignments of participants to cohorts depended upon their own reported clinical history. Germline CDR1 and CDR2: MGHDK and SYGVNS. The CDR3 loop spans 14 amino acids. V was clipped by 6 bases and J by 7 bases; unmatched bases: 9. The chain has TRBV25-1 and TRBJ2-7; 10 bases map to TRBD1. The TCR was taken from a woman aged 40 to 50 with acute COVID-19. Sequences were obtained from PBMCs or T cells enriched from blood (not recorded which). The CDR3 nucleotides are TGTGCCAGCAGAGACAGGGGGCTAATGGGAGAGCAGTACTTC. Amino acids: CASRDRGLMGEQYF.